The T cell receptor (beta chain) described here comes from a study of blood T cell repertoires in COVID-19. In the study's own analysis: Estimated nucleated cell counts came from reference gene primer amplification. Repertoires were generated with immunoSEQ multiplex PCR, while TCRdb's copy carries only in-frame clones and drops some. V, J and clone size derive from that table, while D and trimming were established from the DNA sequence. The sample comprises over 150,000 clones, 60% to 80% of which are singletons, and around 15% rests with the top ten. The V and J ends lost 1 base and 3 bases respectively, with 9 bases between them. Germline assignment: CDR1 KGHSH and CDR2 LQKENI. This CDR3 contains 14 residues.

This chain joins TRBV18 and TRBJ1-2, with D possibly matching TRBD1 (6 bases). What was sequenced was PBMCs or T cells enriched from blood (not recorded which). The clonotype was recovered from a woman in her 50s who had recovered from COVID-19. CDR3 DNA: TGTGCCAGCTCACCACGATCAGGGGACTATGGCTACACCTTC. It codes for CASSPRSGDYGYTF.